This passage covers 11 T cell receptor beta chains from one sample sequenced in a study of blood T cell repertoires in COVID-19. Only in-frame clones appear in the TCRdb table, and some are missing; sequencing was by immunoSEQ multiplex PCR. The table shows roughly 140,000 clones, with 80% occurring only once. The sequencing input was peripheral blood. The receptor set was obtained from a man aged 65-85 years who had recovered from COVID-19.

V and J are TRBV6-5 and TRBJ2-7; TRBD1 matches 9 bases. The ends lost 8 bases at V and 5 bases at J; junction bases unmatched: 13. In germline, CDR1 is MNHEY, CDR2 SVGAGI. The CDR3 extends over 15 amino acids. Here the CDR3 reads CASQRVGTGYNEQYF. CDR3 nucleotides: TGTGCCAGCCAAAGAGTGGGGACAGGGTATAACGAGCAGTACTTC.

The J gene is TRBJ2-2, the V gene TRBV25-1, with 11 bases that match TRBD2. With V trimmed by 8 bases and J by 0 bases, 11 bases remained unmatched. The length of the CDR3 is 18 residues. Germline assignment: CDR1 MGHDK and CDR2 SYGVNS. The CDR3, as DNA: TGTGCCAGCCGTCCAACCTTAGCGGGAGGGACGAACACCGGGGAGCTGTTTTTT. As protein: CASRPTLAGGTNTGELFF.

Only one count was recorded for this clone. J is TRBJ2-7 and V is TRBV7-8; 11 bases are shared with TRBD1. The germline V gene encodes CDR1 SGHVS and CDR2 FQNEAQ. The CDR3 spans 15 residues. The V and J ends lost 5 bases and 0 bases, in that order; junction bases with no gene match: 3. CDR3 loop: CASSPDRGLSYEQYF. As DNA, the CDR3 is TGTGCCAGCAGCCCGGACAGGGGGCTCTCCTACGAGCAGTACTTC.

The gene calls are TRBV21-1 and TRBJ2-3; the DNA was not compared with TRBD2, the D call given in the table. TRBV21-1 is annotated as a pseudogene. The CDR3 totals 15 residues. CDR3 sequence reads: CASSKGEGRTDTQYF. CDR3 DNA sequence: TGTGCCAGCAGCAAAGGCGAGGGAAGAACAGATACGCAGTATTTT.

This rearrangement joins TRBV6-5 to TRBJ1-5; 10 positions agree with TRBD1. This CDR3 region has 14 residues. The V gene's germline CDR1 is MNHEY and CDR2 SVGAGI. After removal of 4 bases from V and 7 bases from J, the junction contained 4 bases not matched to a gene. The CDR3 here is CASSFRDRGQPQHF. CDR3 nucleotides: TGTGCCAGCAGTTTCCGGGACAGGGGCCAGCCCCAGCATTTT.

The genes are TRBV3-1 (or the pseudogene TRBV3-2) and TRBJ2-7; D is perhaps TRBD2 (6 bases). This CDR3 spans 15 amino acids. Germline CDR1 reads LGHDT; CDR2 reads YNNKEL (reference sequence). V gave up 3 bases and J gave up 1 base, with 13 bases separating them. CDR3 sequence reads: CASSHKRDFSYEQYF. CDR3 coding DNA: TGTGCCAGCAGCCACAAAAGGGACTTTTCCTACGAGCAGTACTTC.

The V gene is TRBV6-5, the J gene TRBJ1-5; tentatively, D is TRBD1 (5 bases). Germline V gives CDR1 MNHEY, CDR2 SVGAGI. The CDR3 is 13 residues long. V was clipped by 4 bases and J by 6 bases, with 10 bases between them. Written as DNA, the CDR3 is TGTGCCAGCAGTTCCGGGGGGAGTCAGCCCCAGCATTTT. Translation: CASSSGGSQPQHF.

CDR3 region: CASSVGLGQGLAEAFF. Here the CDR3 DNA reads TGTGCCAGCAGCGTAGGACTAGGACAGGGGCTTGCTGAAGCTTTCTTT. This chain links TRBV9 with TRBJ1-1, with 9 bases identical to TRBD1. CDR1 is SGDLS and CDR2 is YYNGEE in the germline V gene. The V gene end was trimmed by 0 bases and the J gene end by 6 bases; junction bases not matched to a gene: 9. CDR3 length: 16 amino acids.

The chain links TRBV7-9 to TRBJ1-2, with D possibly matching TRBD1 (5 bases). Germline CDR1 is SEHNR and CDR2 is FQNEAQ (reference sequence). The length of the CDR3 is 11 residues. Trimming stripped 0 bases from V and 12 bases from J, with 8 bases between. Written as DNA, the CDR3 is TGTGCCAGCAGCTTAGCAGGGGCAAACACCTTC. It is translated as CASSLAGANTF.

The V and J genes are TRBV4-1 and TRBJ1-5; D is unresolved. The CDR3 is 15 amino acids. Germline V gene data show CDR1 as MGHRA and CDR2 as YSYEKL. With 0 bases removed from V and 6 bases from J, the gap between germline ends came to 12 bases. The CDR3 DNA reads as TGCGCCAGCAGCCAAGAATTCGTCTTCGGTCAGCCCCAGCATTTT. This codes for CASSQEFVFGQPQHF.

The rearrangement links TRBV14 to TRBJ2-5, with TRBD1 as a possible D gene (5 bases). Between the trimmed V and J ends, which lost 4 bases and 4 bases, there was a span of 13 bases. CDR1 SGHDN and CDR2 FVKESK come from the germline V gene. The CDR3 runs to 14 residues. The DNA of the CDR3 is TGTGCCAGCAGCCGGACAATTAGGGGAGAGACCCAGTACTTC. Translated: CASSRTIRGETQYF.